The clone carrying this T cell receptor (beta chain) was seen once. The antigen remains undetermined. The CDR3 covers 14 residues. CDR1 MNHNS and CDR2 SASEGT come from the germline V gene. V was pared by 0 bases and J by 5 bases, with 8 bases between. This sample is part of a study of cytomegalovirus exposure and HLA in healthy donors. Study as a whole: HLA-typed donors were the source of roughly 80 million unique TCRs held in an early data release.

In the PCR, 60 Vbeta and 13 Jbeta primers were used. The repertoire was sequenced with immunoSEQ multiplex PCR; TCRdb's copy has only in-frame clones and lacks some. The sample consists of fewer than 120,000 clones, 79% of them appearing once. Study conclusions and caveats: By HLA locus, TCR association rates varied in a later analysis, with DRB1 showing the most and HLA-C the fewest. Within an earlier analysis, most TCR beta V segments proved productive either about 87% or about 30% of the time.

The chain employs TRBV6-1 and TRBJ2-1; D is unresolved. Sequenced material: PBMCs. This TCR came from a man aged 30 to 39 in good health and CMV-seropositive. Here the CDR3 reads CASSEAPTDNEQFF. In DNA, the CDR3 is TGTGCCAGCAGTGAAGCACCCACGGACAATGAGCAGTTCTTC.